Presented here are 17 T cell receptor beta chains from one specimen sequenced in a study of shared clonotypes between healthy human individuals. Data came from immunoSEQ multiplex PCR; TCRdb stores just in-frame clones and leaves some out. This sample carries 2 million to 2.5 million clones, 85% to 95% of them seen once, and the ten largest clones take about 0.41%. Sequencing input: naive CD4+ T cells from PBMCs. Documented subset: CD45RA+ positively selected. The origin of the receptors is a man aged 18-30 years in good health. Some clones in this sample may be carry-over from other donors' samples.

This chain uses TRBV6-9 with TRBJ1-2; 12 bases align to TRBD1. The V gene end was trimmed by 6 bases and the J gene end by 2 bases; junction bases not matched to a gene: 10. CDR3 size: 17 residues. Germline values: CDR1 MNHGY, CDR2 SVAAGI. The CDR3 region is CASRPRGQGAWNYGYTF. In nucleotides, the CDR3 is TGTGCCAGCAGACCGAGGGGACAGGGGGCCTGGAACTATGGCTACACCTTC.

The J gene is TRBJ1-4, the V gene TRBV11-2; D is undetermined. Trimming stripped 4 bases from V and 7 bases from J, with 13 bases between. This CDR3 comprises 14 residues. Germline V gene data show CDR1 as SGHAT and CDR2 as FQNNGV. The CDR3 sequence is CASSWAGVPEKLFF. The CDR3 DNA reads as TGTGCCAGCAGCTGGGCGGGAGTCCCTGAAAAACTGTTTTTT.

This clone was recorded once. The V call is TRBV9, the J call TRBJ2-1, with 13 nucleotides matching TRBD2. V shed 4 bases and J 6 bases; nucleotides not matched to a gene: 4. CDR1 is SGDLS, CDR2 YYNGEE, per germline. The CDR3 runs 15 residues. The DNA for the CDR3 is TGTGCCAGCAGCAGGACTAGCGGGAGTCGCAATGAGCAGTTCTTC. As protein: CASSRTSGSRNEQFF.

This clone was recorded only once. Distinct nucleotide sequences in the sample also encode this CDR3. The rearrangement joins TRBV28 to TRBJ1-2; D is uncertain. Germline assignment: CDR1 MDHEN and CDR2 SYDVKM. CDR3 size: 12 residues. Trimming cost V 5 bases and J 0 bases, with 4 bases left between them. CDR3 nucleotides: TGTGCCAGCAGTCTCACTAACTATGGCTACACCTTC. It is translated as CASSLTNYGYTF.

The chain has TRBV28 and TRBJ2-7; D is possibly TRBD2 (5 bases). With 6 bases removed from V and 5 bases from J, the gap between germline ends came to 17 bases. Germline V lookup: CDR1 MDHEN, CDR2 SYDVKM. This CDR3 spans 14 amino acids. The CDR3 sequence is CASRAGIPRHEQYF. The CDR3 DNA reads TGTGCCAGCAGGGCCGGGATCCCCCGGCACGAGCAGTACTTC.

Notes on this clone: Other nucleotide sequences from this sample produce the same CDR3. The chain combines TRBV5-1 with TRBJ2-5; D gene uncertain. The CDR3 runs 13 residues. V lost 3 bases and J 2 bases, leaving 8 bases between the germline ends. Germline loops: CDR1 SGHRS, CDR2 YFSETQ. The CDR3 sequence: CASSSTPQETQYF. CDR3 nucleotide sequence: TGCGCCAGCAGCTCGACACCACAAGAGACCCAGTACTTC.

J is TRBJ1-3 and V is TRBV11-2; TRBD1 is a possible D gene (6 bases). V dropped 2 bases and J dropped 3 bases, with 11 bases sitting between them. Looked up from germline, CDR1 is SGHAT and CDR2 is FQNNGV. The CDR3 is made up of 15 amino acids. The CDR3 region has the DNA TGTGCCAGCAGCTTACACGGGGGCAATGGAAACACCATATATTTT. It is translated as CASSLHGGNGNTIYF.

This chain connects TRBV29-1 to TRBJ2-2; 12 bases align to TRBD2. Germline CDR1 SQVTM, CDR2 ANQGSEA. With V trimmed by 4 bases and J by 0 bases, 3 bases remained unmatched. The CDR3 runs to 16 residues. CDR3 sequence (DNA): TGCAGCGTTGGGACTAGCGGGAAGTCGAACACCGGGGAGCTGTTTTTT. Translated, it gives CSVGTSGKSNTGELFF.

The chain uses TRBV5-1 and TRBJ2-3, with TRBD2 as a possible D gene (6 bases). The CDR3 extends over 17 amino acids. In germline, CDR1 is SGHRS, CDR2 YFSETQ. V lost 4 bases, J lost 1 base, and 19 bases lay in between. CDR3 nucleotides: TGCGCCAGCAGCGACCGTTGGTCCGGGAGCGGCACAGATACGCAGTATTTT. This encodes CASSDRWSGSGTDTQYF.

This clone was detected only once. The rearrangement links TRBV9 to TRBJ2-1; TRBD2 agrees at 8 bases. This CDR3 spans 17 amino acids. CDR1 and CDR2 (germline): SGDLS, YYNGEE. J was trimmed by 0 bases and V by 2 bases; bases with no gene match: 7. Here the CDR3 DNA reads TGTGCCAGCAGCGTCGCTCCCGGGAGGGGCTCCTACAATGAGCAGTTCTTC. Translated: CASSVAPGRGSYNEQFF.

This rearrangement joins TRBV6-4 to TRBJ2-1, with no clear D. Trimming cost V 3 bases and J 6 bases, with 18 bases left between them. This CDR3 has 16 residues. Germline CDR1 MRHNA, CDR2 SNTAGT. The CDR3 DNA sequence: TGTGCCAGCAGTGATGGGGTTGGGATTACGGTCAATGAGCAGTTCTTC. Its protein product is CASSDGVGITVNEQFF.

This sequence joins TRBV19 and TRBJ2-5; tentatively, D is TRBD1 (6 bases). Trimming removed 3 bases from V and 5 bases from J, with 13 bases in between. From germline, CDR1 is LNHDA and CDR2 SQIVND (reference sequence). This CDR3 region has 14 residues. CDR3 DNA: TGTGCCAGTAGTATGGGGTACAGGGCGGAGACCCAGTACTTC. Translating it yields CASSMGYRAETQYF.

This clone was counted once. The V and J genes are TRBV5-1 and TRBJ2-7, with TRBD1 identical over 7 bases. The V gene's germline CDR1 is SGHRS and CDR2 YFSETQ. V lost 5 bases to trimming and J lost 3 bases; unmatched junction nucleotides: 8. CDR3 size: 14 residues. CDR3 bases: TGCGCCAGCAGACCGGGACAGCGAGACTACGAGCAGTACTTC. Translated: CASRPGQRDYEQYF.

V usage is TRBV25-1 and J usage is TRBJ1-4; TRBD1 might be the D (5 bases). The germline V gene encodes CDR1 MGHDK and CDR2 SYGVNS. CDR3 length equals 14 residues. V lost 6 bases and J 3 bases, leaving 11 bases between the germline ends. The CDR3 protein is CASSLGGANEKLFF. The CDR3 DNA reads TGTGCCAGCAGCCTTGGGGGGGCTAATGAAAAACTGTTTTTT.

The chain links TRBV6-5 to TRBJ1-5, with D unclear. Germline loops: CDR1 MNHEY, CDR2 SVGAGI. The CDR3 totals 14 residues. Between the trimmed V and J ends, which lost 5 bases and 4 bases, there was a span of 12 bases. CDR3 region: CASSASGRNQPQHF. In nucleotides, the CDR3 is TGTGCCAGCAGTGCCAGCGGGCGAAATCAGCCCCAGCATTTT.

DNA of the CDR3: TGTGCCAGCAGCTTGGTCCGTTTCCAGCGGCACACCGGGGAGCTGTTTTTT. This sequence encodes CASSLVRFQRHTGELFF. The V call is TRBV5-6, the J call TRBJ2-2; TRBD2 might be the D (5 bases). The germline CDR1 and CDR2 sequences are SGHDT and YYEEEE. CDR3 length equals 17 residues. The V end lost 0 bases, the J end lost 3 bases, and 15 bases lay between the germline ends.

This clone was observed once. CDR3 loop: CASSLTGGFSGANVLTF. The DNA of the CDR3 is TGCGCCAGCAGCTTGACAGGGGGCTTCTCTGGGGCCAACGTCCTGACTTTC. V gene TRBV5-1 combines with J gene TRBJ2-6, with 9 nucleotides matching TRBD1. The CDR3 is 17 amino acids. Per germline, CDR1 SGHRS and CDR2 YFSETQ. V lost 1 base and J lost 0; bases outside the gene matches: 2.